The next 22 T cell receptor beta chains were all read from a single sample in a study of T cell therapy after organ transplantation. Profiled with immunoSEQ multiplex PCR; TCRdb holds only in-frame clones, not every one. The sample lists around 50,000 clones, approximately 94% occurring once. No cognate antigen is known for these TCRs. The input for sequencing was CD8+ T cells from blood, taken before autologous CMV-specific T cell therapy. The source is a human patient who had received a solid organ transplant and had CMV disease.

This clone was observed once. The CDR3 DNA sequence: TGTGCCAGCAGAGAAACTGGAGGTAATTCACCCCTCCACTTT. Translated, it gives CASRETGGNSPLHF. The chain carries TRBV27 and TRBJ1-6; D ambiguous. The V gene's germline CDR1 is MNHEY and CDR2 SMNVEV (reference sequence). The CDR3 is made up of 14 amino acids. Deletions cut 6 bases from V and 6 bases from J, with 12 bases between.

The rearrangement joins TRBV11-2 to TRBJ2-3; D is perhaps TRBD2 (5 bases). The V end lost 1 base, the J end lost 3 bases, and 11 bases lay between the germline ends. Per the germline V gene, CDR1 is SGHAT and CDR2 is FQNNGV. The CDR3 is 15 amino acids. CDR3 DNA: TGTGCCAGCAGCTTAGGGACTGGAATAACAGATACGCAGTATTTT. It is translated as CASSLGTGITDTQYF.

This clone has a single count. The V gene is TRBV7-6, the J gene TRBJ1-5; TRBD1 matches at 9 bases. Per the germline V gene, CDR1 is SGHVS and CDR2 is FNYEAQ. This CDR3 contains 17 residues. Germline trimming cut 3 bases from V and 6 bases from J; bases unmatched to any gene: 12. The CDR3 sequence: CASSFWEGGQGFQPQHF. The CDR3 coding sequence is TGTGCCAGCAGCTTTTGGGAGGGGGGACAGGGTTTTCAGCCCCAGCATTTT.

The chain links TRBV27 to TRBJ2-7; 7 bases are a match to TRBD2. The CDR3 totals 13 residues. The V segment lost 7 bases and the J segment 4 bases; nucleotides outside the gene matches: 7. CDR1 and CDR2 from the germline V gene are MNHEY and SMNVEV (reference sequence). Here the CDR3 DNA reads TGTGCCAGCACCCCAAGCGGGGTTTACGAGCAGTACTTC. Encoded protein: CASTPSGVYEQYF.

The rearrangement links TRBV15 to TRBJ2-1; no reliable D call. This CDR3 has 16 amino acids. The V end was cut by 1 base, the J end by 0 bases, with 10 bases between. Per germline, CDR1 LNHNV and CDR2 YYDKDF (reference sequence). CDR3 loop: CATSRVGFPSYNEQFF. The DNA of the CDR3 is TGTGCCACCAGCAGAGTAGGCTTCCCCTCCTACAATGAGCAGTTCTTC.

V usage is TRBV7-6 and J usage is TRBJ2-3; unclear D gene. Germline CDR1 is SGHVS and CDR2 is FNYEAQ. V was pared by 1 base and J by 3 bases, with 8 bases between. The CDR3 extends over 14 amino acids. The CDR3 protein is CASSLEGWTDTQYF. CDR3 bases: TGTGCCAGCAGCTTAGAAGGGTGGACAGATACGCAGTATTTT.

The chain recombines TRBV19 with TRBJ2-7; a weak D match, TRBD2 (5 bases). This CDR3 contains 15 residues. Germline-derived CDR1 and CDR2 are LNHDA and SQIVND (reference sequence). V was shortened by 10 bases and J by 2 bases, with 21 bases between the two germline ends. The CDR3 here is CATHTGRLPTYEQYF. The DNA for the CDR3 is TGTGCCACCCATACCGGGCGACTACCTACCTACGAGCAGTACTTC.

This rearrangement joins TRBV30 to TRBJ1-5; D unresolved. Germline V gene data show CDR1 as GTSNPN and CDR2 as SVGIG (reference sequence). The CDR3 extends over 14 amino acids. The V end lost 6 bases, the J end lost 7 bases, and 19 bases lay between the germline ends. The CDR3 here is CACAGRGRNQPQHF. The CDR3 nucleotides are TGTGCCTGCGCCGGGAGAGGAAGAAACCAGCCCCAGCATTTT. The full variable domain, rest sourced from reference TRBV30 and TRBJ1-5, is SQTIHQWPATLVQPVGSPLSLECTVEGTSNPNLYWYRQAAGRGLQLLFYSVGIGQISSEVPQNLSASRPQDRQFILSSKKLLLSDSGFYLCACAGRGRNQPQHFGDGTRLSIL.

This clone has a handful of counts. CDR3 sequence (DNA): TGCAGCGTCCCAGTCAACACTGAAGCTTTCTTT. This sequence encodes CSVPVNTEAFF. The chain recombines TRBV29-1 with TRBJ1-1; no firm D call. V dropped 6 bases and J dropped 2 bases, with 7 bases sitting between them. CDR1 is SQVTM and CDR2 is ANQGSEA in the germline V gene. The CDR3 is 11 residues long.

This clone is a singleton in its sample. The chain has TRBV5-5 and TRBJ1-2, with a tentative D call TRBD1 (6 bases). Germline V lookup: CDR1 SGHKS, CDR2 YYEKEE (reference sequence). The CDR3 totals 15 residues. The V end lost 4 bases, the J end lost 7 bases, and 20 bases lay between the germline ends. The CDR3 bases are TGTGCCAGCAGCCTTGGGGGGGCACGGGCCGGTGGCTACACCTTC. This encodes CASSLGGARAGGYTF.

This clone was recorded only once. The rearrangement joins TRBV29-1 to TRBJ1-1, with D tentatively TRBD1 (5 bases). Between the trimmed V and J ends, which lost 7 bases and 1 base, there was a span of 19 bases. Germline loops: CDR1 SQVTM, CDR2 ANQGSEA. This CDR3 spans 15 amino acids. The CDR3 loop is CSAPRGTGWNTEAFF. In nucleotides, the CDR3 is TGCAGCGCCCCCCGGGGGACCGGTTGGAACACTGAAGCTTTCTTT.

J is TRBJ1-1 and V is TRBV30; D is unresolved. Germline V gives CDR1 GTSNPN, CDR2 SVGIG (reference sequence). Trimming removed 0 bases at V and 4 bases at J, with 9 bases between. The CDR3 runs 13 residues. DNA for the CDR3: TGTGCCTGGAGTGTACCTGGAGGCACTGAAGCTTTCTTT. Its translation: CAWSVPGGTEAFF.

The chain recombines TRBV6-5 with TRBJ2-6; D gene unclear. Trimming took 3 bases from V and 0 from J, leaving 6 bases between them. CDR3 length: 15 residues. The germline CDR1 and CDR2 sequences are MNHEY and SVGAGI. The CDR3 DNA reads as TGTGCCAGCAGTTATCAAGACTCTGGGGCCAACGTCCTGACTTTC. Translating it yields CASSYQDSGANVLTF.

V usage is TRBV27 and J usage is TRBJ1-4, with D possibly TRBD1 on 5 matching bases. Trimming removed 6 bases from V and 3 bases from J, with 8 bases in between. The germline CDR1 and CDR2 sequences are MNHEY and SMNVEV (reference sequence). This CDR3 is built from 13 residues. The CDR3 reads CASRGLANEKLFF. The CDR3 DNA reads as TGTGCCAGCAGGGGGCTGGCTAATGAAAAACTGTTTTTT. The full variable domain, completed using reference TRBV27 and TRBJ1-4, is EAQVTQNPRYLITVTGKKLTVTCSQNMNHEYMSWYRQDPGLGLRQIYYSMNVEVTDKGDVPEGYKVSRKEKRNFPLILESPSPNQTSLYFCASRGLANEKLFFGSGTQLSVL.

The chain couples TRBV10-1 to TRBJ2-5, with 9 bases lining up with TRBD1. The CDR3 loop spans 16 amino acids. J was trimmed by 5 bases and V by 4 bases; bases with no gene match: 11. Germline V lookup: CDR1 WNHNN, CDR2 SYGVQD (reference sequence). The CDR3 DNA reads TGCGCCAGCAGTGCAACCGGGACAGGGCTTTCGGAGACCCAGTACTTC. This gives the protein CASSATGTGLSETQYF.

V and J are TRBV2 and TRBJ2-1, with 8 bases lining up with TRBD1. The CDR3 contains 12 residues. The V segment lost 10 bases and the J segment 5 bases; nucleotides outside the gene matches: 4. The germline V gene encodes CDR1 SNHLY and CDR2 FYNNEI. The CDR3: CAKTGVDNEQFF. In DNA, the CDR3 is TGTGCCAAGACAGGGGTTGACAATGAGCAGTTCTTC.

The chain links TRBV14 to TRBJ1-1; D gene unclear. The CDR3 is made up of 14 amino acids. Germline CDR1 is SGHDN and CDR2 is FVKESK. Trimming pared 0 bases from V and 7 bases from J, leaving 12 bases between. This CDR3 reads CASSQEPPDVEAFF. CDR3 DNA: TGTGCCAGCAGCCAAGAACCCCCCGATGTTGAAGCTTTCTTT.

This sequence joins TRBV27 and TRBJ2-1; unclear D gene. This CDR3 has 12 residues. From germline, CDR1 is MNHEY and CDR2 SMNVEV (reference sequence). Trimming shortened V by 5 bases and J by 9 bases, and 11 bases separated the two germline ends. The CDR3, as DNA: TGTGCCAGCAGTCCAACTGGGGTTGAGCAGTTCTTC. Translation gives CASSPTGVEQFF.

As DNA, the CDR3 is TGTGCCAGCAGTGTGTCAGTTCGGTCCGGGGAGCTGTTTTTT. This codes for CASSVSVRSGELFF. The chain combines TRBV2 with TRBJ2-2, with D unclear. CDR3 length: 14 residues. The V end was cut by 4 bases, the J end by 6 bases, with 12 bases between. Germline V CDR1 and CDR2: SNHLY, FYNNEI.

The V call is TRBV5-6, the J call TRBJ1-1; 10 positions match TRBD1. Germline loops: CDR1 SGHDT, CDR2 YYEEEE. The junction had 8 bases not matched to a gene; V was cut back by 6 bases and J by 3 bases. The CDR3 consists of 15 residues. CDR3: CASTLGGQGYTEAFF. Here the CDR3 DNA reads TGTGCCAGCACCCTGGGGGGACAGGGGTACACTGAAGCTTTCTTT. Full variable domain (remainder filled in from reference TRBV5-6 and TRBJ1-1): DAGVTQSPTHLIKTRGQQVTLRCSPKSGHDTVSWYQQALGQGPQFIFQYYEEEERQRGNFPDRFSGHQFPNYSSELNVNALLLGDSALYLCASTLGGQGYTEAFFGQGTRLTVV.

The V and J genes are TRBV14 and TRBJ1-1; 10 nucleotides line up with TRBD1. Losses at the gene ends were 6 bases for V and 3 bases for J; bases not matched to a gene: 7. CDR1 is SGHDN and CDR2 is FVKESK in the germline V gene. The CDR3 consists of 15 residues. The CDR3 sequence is CASSREGQGYTEAFF. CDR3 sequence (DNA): TGTGCCAGCAGTCGAGAGGGACAGGGGTACACTGAAGCTTTCTTT. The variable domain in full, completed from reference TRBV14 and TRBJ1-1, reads EAGVTQFPSHSVIEKGQTVTLRCDPISGHDNLYWYRRVMGKEIKFLLHFVKESKQDESGMPNNRFLAERTGGTYSTLKVQPAELEDSGVYFCASSREGQGYTEAFFGQGTRLTVV.

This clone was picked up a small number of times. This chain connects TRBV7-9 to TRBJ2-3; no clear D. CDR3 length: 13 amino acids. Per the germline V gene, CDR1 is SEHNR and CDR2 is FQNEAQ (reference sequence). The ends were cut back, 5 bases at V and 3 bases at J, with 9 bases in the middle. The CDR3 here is CASSDDVTDTQYF. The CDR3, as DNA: TGTGCCAGCAGCGACGACGTTACAGATACGCAGTATTTT. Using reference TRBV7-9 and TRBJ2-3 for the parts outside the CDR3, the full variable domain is DTGVSQNPRHKITKRGQNVTFRCDPISEHNRLYWYRQTLGQGPEFLTYFQNEAQLEKSRLLSDRFSAERPKGSFSTLEIQRTEQGDSAMYLCASSDDVTDTQYFGPGTRLTVL.